This TCR beta chain was sequenced during a study of shared clonotypes between healthy human individuals. Germline trimming cut 6 bases from V and 4 bases from J; bases unmatched to any gene: 6. Per germline, CDR1 SNHLY and CDR2 FYNNEI. The CDR3 sequence is 15 residues long. Method: immunoSEQ multiplex PCR; TCRdb's copy keeps in-frame clones and lacks some. The sample includes millions of clones, roughly 94% seen only once; the top ten take around 0.13%. The gene calls are TRBV2 and TRBJ2-7; 13 nucleotides match TRBD2. This clonotype was sampled from a man aged 18 to 29 in good health. Material for sequencing was naive CD4+ T cells sorted from blood. The subset: CD45RA+ positively selected. DNA of the CDR3: TGTGCCAGCAGCTTACCGGGACTAGCGGGGTACGAGCAGTACTTC. Its translation: CASSLPGLAGYEQYF.